The source of this TCR beta chain is a study of shared T cell receptors in the human thymus. The method was immunoSEQ multiplex PCR; TCRdb's version includes in-frame clones alone and lacks a portion of them. Among approximately 580,000 clones listed, around three quarters were seen once. Germline-derived CDR1 and CDR2 are SGHTA and FQGNSA. CDR3 length: 13 residues. V lost 2 bases, J lost 2 bases, and 7 bases lay in between. These data were likewise used in another study, on human thymus T cells. This second study notes: The sample donors, healthy Finnish infants, were having corrective surgery for congenital heart defects. Corrective heart surgery yielded the resections from which the thymus tissue came. Related research examined unrelated individuals and reported that their thymic repertoires overlapped highly.

This chain joins TRBV7-2 and TRBJ2-7, with no clear D. The sample consisted of thymocytes. The receptor was isolated from a boy younger than two with a congenital heart defect. The chain's CDR3 is CASSLSRTYEQYF. For the CDR3, the DNA is TGTGCCAGCAGCTTATCGCGAACCTACGAGCAGTACTTC.